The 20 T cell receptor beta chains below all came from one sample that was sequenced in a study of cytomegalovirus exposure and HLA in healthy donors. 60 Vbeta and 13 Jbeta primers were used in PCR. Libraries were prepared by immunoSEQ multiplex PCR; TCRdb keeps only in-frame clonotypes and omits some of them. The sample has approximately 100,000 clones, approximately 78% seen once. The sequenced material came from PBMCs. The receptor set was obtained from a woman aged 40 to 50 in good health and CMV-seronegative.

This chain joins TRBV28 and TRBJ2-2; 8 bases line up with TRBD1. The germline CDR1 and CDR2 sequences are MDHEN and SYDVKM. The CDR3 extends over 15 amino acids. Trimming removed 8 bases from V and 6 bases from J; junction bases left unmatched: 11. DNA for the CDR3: TGTGCCAGCGGACCTTGGACAGGGAAGGCCGGGGAGCTGTTTTTT. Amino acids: CASGPWTGKAGELFF.

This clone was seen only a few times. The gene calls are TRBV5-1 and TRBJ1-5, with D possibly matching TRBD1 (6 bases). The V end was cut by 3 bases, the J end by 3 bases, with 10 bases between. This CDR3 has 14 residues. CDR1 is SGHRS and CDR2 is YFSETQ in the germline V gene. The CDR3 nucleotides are TGCGCCAGCAGCTGGGGGGGGCCCAATCAGCCCCAGCATTTT. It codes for CASSWGGPNQPQHF.

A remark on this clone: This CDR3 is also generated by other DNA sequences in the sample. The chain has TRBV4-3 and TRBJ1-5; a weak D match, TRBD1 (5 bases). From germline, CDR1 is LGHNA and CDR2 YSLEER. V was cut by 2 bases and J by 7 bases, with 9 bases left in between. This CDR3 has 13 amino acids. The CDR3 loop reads CASSQTGGQPQHF. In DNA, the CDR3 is TGCGCCAGCAGCCAAACGGGGGGACAGCCCCAGCATTTT.

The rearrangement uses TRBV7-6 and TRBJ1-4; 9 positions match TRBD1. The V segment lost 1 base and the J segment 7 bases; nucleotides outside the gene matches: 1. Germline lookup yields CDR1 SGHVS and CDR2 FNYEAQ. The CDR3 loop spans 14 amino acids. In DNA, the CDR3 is TGTGCCAGCAGCTTAGGGACAGGGGCTGAAAAACTGTTTTTT. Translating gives CASSLGTGAEKLFF.

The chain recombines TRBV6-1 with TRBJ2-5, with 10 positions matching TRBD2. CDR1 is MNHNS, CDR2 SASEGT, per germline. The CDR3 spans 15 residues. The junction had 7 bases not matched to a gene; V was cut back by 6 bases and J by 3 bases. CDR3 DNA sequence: TGTGCCAGCAGCCCCCTAGCGGGGGAGAAAGAGACCCAGTACTTC. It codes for CASSPLAGEKETQYF.

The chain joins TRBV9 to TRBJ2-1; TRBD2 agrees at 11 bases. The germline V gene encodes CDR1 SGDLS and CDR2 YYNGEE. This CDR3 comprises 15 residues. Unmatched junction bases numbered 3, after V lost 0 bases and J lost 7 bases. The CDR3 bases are TGTGCCAGCAGCGTAGTACTAGCGGGAGTGAATGAGCAGTTCTTC. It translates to CASSVVLAGVNEQFF.

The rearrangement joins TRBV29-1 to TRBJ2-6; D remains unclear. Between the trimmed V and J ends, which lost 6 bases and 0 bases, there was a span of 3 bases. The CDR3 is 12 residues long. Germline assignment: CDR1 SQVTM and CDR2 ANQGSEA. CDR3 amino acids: CSVLSGANVLTF. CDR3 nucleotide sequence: TGCAGCGTACTCTCTGGGGCCAACGTCCTGACTTTC.

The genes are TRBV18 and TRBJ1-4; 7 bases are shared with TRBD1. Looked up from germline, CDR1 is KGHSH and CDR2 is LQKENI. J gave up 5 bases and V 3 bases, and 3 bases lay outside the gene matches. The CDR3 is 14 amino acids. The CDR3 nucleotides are TGTGCCAGCTCACCCGACAGGGCAAATGAAAAACTGTTTTTT. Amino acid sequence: CASSPDRANEKLFF.

In DNA form, the CDR3 reads TGTGCCAGCAGCCCCGGGAGAAAAGAGACCCAGTACTTC. Residues: CASSPGRKETQYF. The rearrangement joins TRBV28 to TRBJ2-5; tentative D call: TRBD2 (6 bases). Germline CDR1 reads MDHEN; CDR2 reads SYDVKM. Trimming took 6 bases from V and 3 from J, leaving 11 bases between them. The length of the CDR3 is 13 residues.

The CDR3 bases are TGTGCCAGCAGCCACTTAGGACAGGTGGAAAACATTCAGTACTTC. Its translation: CASSHLGQVENIQYF. This chain links TRBV14 with TRBJ2-4; 7 nucleotides match TRBD1. Looked up from germline, CDR1 is SGHDN and CDR2 is FVKESK. The CDR3 totals 15 residues. Trimming took 3 bases from V and 5 from J; bases not matched to a gene: 7.

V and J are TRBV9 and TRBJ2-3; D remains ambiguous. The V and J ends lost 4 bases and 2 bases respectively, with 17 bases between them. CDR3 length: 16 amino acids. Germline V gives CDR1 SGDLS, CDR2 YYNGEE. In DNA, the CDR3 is TGTGCCAGCAGCCCTCTCGGAGTACCCCCCACAGATACGCAGTATTTT. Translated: CASSPLGVPPTDTQYF.

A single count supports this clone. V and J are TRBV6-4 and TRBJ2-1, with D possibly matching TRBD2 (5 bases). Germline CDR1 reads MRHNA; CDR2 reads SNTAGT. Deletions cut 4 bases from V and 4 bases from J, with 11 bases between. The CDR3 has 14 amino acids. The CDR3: CASSAGGLYNEQFF. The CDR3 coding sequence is TGTGCCAGCAGTGCTGGCGGGTTGTACAATGAGCAGTTCTTC.

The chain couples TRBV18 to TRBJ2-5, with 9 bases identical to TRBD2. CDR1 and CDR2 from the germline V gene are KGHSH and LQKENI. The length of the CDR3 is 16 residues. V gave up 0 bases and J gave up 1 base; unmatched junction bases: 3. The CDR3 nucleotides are TGTGCCAGCTCACCACCCCTAGCGGGGACCCAAGAGACCCAGTACTTC. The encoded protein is CASSPPLAGTQETQYF.

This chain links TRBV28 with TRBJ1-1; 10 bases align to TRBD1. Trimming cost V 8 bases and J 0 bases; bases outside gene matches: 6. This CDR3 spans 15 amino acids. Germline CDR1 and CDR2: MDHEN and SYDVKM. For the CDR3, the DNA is TGTGCCAGCCAAGGGACAGGGGCCATGAACACTGAAGCTTTCTTT. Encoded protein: CASQGTGAMNTEAFF.

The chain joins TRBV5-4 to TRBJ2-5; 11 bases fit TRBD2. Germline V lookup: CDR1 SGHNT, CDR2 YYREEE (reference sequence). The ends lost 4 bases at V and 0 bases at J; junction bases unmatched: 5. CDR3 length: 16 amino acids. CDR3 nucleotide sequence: TGTGCCAGCAGCCTTGGGACTAGCGGAAACCAAGAGACCCAGTACTTC. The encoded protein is CASSLGTSGNQETQYF.

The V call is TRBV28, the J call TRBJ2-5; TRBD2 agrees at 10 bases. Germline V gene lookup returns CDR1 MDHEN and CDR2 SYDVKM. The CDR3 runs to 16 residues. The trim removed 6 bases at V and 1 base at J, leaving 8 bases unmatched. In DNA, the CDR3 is TGTGCCAGCAGAACCCTTCGGACTAGCGGCCAAGAGACCCAGTACTTC. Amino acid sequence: CASRTLRTSGQETQYF.

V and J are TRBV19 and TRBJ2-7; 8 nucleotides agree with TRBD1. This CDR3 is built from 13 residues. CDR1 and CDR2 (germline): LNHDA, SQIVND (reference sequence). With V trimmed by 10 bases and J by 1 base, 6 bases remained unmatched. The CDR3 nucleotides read TGTGCCACCGGGACAGGCCATTCCTACGAGCAGTACTTC. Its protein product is CATGTGHSYEQYF.

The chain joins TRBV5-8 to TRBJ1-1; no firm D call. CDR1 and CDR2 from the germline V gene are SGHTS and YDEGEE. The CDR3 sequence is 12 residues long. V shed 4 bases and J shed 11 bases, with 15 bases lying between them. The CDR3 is CASSPGSVKAFF. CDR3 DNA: TGTGCCAGCAGCCCGGGGTCCGTGAAGGCTTTCTTT.

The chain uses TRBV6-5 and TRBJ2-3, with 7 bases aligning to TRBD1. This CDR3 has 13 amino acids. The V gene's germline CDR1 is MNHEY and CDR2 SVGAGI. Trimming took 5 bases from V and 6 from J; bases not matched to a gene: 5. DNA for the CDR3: TGTGCCAGCAGTAAATACAGGGGTGATACGCAGTATTTT. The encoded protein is CASSKYRGDTQYF.

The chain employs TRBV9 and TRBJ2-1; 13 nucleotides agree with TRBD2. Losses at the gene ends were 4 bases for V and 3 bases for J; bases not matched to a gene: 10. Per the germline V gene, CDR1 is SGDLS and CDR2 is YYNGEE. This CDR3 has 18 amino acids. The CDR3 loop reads CASSLRTSGRFNYNEQFF. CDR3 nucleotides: TGTGCCAGCAGCTTACGGACTAGCGGGAGATTCAACTACAATGAGCAGTTCTTC.